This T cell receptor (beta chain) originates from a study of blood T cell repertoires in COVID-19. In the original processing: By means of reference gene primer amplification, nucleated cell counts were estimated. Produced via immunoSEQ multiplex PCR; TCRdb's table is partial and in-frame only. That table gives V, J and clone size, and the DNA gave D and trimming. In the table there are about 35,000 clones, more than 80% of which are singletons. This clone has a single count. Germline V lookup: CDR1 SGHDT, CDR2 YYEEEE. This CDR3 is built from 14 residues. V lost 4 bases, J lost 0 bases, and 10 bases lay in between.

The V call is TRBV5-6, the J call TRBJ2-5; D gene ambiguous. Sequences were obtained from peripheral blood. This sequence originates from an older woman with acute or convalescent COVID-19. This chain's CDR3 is CASSEAAYQETQYF. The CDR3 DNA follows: TGTGCCAGCAGCGAGGCAGCGTACCAAGAGACCCAGTACTTC. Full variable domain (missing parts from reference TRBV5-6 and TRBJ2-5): DAGVTQSPTHLIKTRGQQVTLRCSPKSGHDTVSWYQQALGQGPQFIFQYYEEEERQRGNFPDRFSGHQFPNYSSELNVNALLLGDSALYLCASSEAAYQETQYFGPGTRLLVL.